A single sample gave rise to the 3 T cell receptor beta chains below, sequenced in a study of identical twins. Via MiXCR, TCRdb re-called the 5' RACE reads, giving one row per CDR3 protein. The sample has about 690,000 distinct CDR3 sequences, approximately 6.1% seen once; the top ten hold 1.5% to 2%. Sequencing was done on a sample of naive T cells sorted from blood. All receptors derive from a man younger than 30 in good health.

This clonotype came up a few times. The chain links TRBV6-2 or TRBV6-3 to TRBJ2-7; 9 bases agree with TRBD2. This CDR3 is built from 14 residues. Losses at the gene ends were 5 bases for V and 3 bases for J; bases not matched to a gene: 5. Germline-derived CDR1 and CDR2 are MNHEY and SVGEGT. The CDR3 nucleotides are TGTGCCAGCAGTCAGACTAGCGGTATCTACGAGCAGTACTTC. Its protein product is CASSQTSGIYEQYF.

In this sample, this clonotype turned up many times. The J gene is TRBJ2-5, the V gene TRBV10-3, with D tentatively TRBD1 (6 bases). The germline CDR1 and CDR2 sequences are ENHRY and SYGVKD. V lost 1 base and J 2 bases, leaving 8 bases between the germline ends. This CDR3 comprises 14 residues. CDR3 in DNA: TGTGCCATCAGTGAGTGGCAGGGGCAAGAGACCCAGTACTTC. Residues: CAISEWQGQETQYF.

The chain recombines TRBV4-2 with TRBJ2-1, with D possibly TRBD2 on 6 matching bases. The CDR3 runs to 13 residues. Trimming pared 5 bases from V and 12 bases from J, leaving 17 bases between. Germline values: CDR1 LGHNA, CDR2 YNFKEQ. The CDR3 protein is CASSADRDSAQFF. CDR3 in DNA: TGTGCCAGCAGCGCGGACCGGGACTCCGCGCAGTTCTTC.